This note documents a single T cell receptor beta chain sequence. Its antigen is currently not known. Base-call qualities are not available, and no considerably larger clone is one nucleotide away. Sequencing took place on an Illumina HiSeq 2500. TCRs were amplified for 20 PCR cycles with Phusion, using a constant-region primer paired with the adapter attached to the V primers. The isolated mRNA was amplified using the MessageAmp II aRNA Amplification Kit, with in vitro transcription performed for around 16 hours at 37 degrees C. The Dynabeads mRNA DIRECT Purification Kit was used to isolate mRNA for TCR sequencing. Indexed Illumina adapters were added in a second roughly 25-cycle Phusion PCR, and the resulting products were purified with AMPure XP beads. The authors processed their data as follows. Custom Perl scripts were used to pool TCR sequences that encoded the same protein, to remove out-of-frame sequences, and to calculate the abundance of each clonotype. Any TCR sequence backed by just one read was left out of the analysis. Shannon entropy, Gini index, clonality, richness, and the frequency of TCRs shared between repertoires were included as repertoire metrics. TCRdb trimmed public reads at Q25 via fastp, called clones via MiXCR and kept in-frame beta chains. Rows merge per CDR3 protein into single entries with the most common DNA and genes. The V and J calls shown here were made by TCRdb, not taken from the authors' results. Within this sample are approximately 52,000 distinct CDR3 sequences, with around a third of them counted one time only. Of the sample, 7% to 10% falls within the top ten clones.

Trimming takes 2 bases off V and 3 bases off J; junction bases not matched to a gene: 1. Its CDR3 holds 15 amino acids, cysteine through phenylalanine. Just CDR3 DNA is preserved here, 45 bases in frame from base 1. Taken from the germline V gene, the CDR1 and CDR2 loops are SGDLS and YYNGEE. These data originate in a study of low-dose radiotherapy and immunotherapy resistance in tumors (dated by TCRdb to 2022 to 2024). Broadly, across the study: In Cohort 1, 0.5 Gy per fraction was delivered every 2 weeks, and a total PTV dose of 6.5 Gy was prescribed. Eight patients were included in the translational analysis: three from the first dose cohort and the first five from the second dose cohort. Nivolumab was administered intravenously as a 240 mg flat dose every two weeks, and ipilimumab was administered intravenously at 1 mg/kg every six weeks. Superscript III and a set of TRAV- and TRBV-specific primers were used to synthesize first-strand cDNA, so that both TCRalpha and TCRbeta chains were covered. Starting on cycle 1 day 1, patients took 300 mg of aspirin by mouth once a day for four cycles. Cohort 2 received 1 Gy per fraction every two weeks, with a total of 13 Gy over 26 weeks. Cyclophosphamide 200 mg/m2 was administered intravenously every two weeks, one day before each radiation and immunotherapy administration. Trial participants were not randomized into treatment groups.

This sample's time point label indicates: after trial treatment. What this sample's treatment or condition label stands for: LDRT plus nivolumab, ipilimumab, low-dose cyclophosphamide and aspirin (RACIN trial). The donors came from RACIN, which was a single-arm phase I dose-escalation trial that paired nivolumab and ipilimumab with aspirin, low-dose cyclophosphamide and low-dose radiotherapy. Eligible patients had advanced, TIL-negative solid tumors. The sequence links TRBV9 to TRBJ2-1, with 11 central nucleotides matching TRBD2. The starting material was PBMCs, obtained after low-dose radiotherapy plus immunotherapy. The clonotype comes from a male donor with rectosigmoid adenocarcinoma. The nucleotide sequence is TGTGCCAGCAGCGTTAGCGGGGGGGACTACAATGAGCAGTTCTTC. This is translated as CASSVSGGDYNEQFF.